Below are 21 T cell receptor beta chains sequenced from a single sample in a study of T cells in Graves' hyperthyroidism and ophthalmopathy. Amplification targeted TCR beta CDR3 regions from RNA transcripts. The TCR CDR3 was amplified in a first-round RT-PCR using the HTBI primer set. TCRdb analysed the multiplex PCR reads with MiXCR anew, one entry per CDR3 protein. The sample records about 410,000 distinct CDR3 sequences, about 15% being singletons. The sample consisted of blood. Receptors were obtained from a man younger than 35 with Graves' ophthalmopathy.

This clonotype has at least ten counts. The chain is built from TRBV11-2 and TRBJ2-7, with 9 positions matching TRBD1. The CDR3 spans 15 residues. V shed 6 bases and J 1 base; nucleotides not matched to a gene: 7. Germline V gene lookup returns CDR1 SGHAT and CDR2 FQNNGV. CDR3 DNA sequence: TGTGCCAGCAGTCCCGGACAGGGGCTTTCCTACGAGCAGTACTTC. It translates to CASSPGQGLSYEQYF.

The chain combines TRBV10-3 with TRBJ2-5; 12 nucleotides agree with TRBD1. V lost 1 base and J lost 2; bases outside the gene matches: 11. The CDR3 covers 19 residues. Germline CDR1 and CDR2: ENHRY and SYGVKD. The CDR3 region is CAISEFRPGQGADQETQYF. CDR3 DNA: TGTGCCATCAGTGAGTTTCGCCCGGGACAGGGGGCGGATCAAGAGACCCAGTACTTC.

This clonotype was observed many times. This chain uses TRBV24-1 with TRBJ2-1; no firm D call. The ends were cut back, 4 bases at V and 5 bases at J, with 17 bases in the middle. This CDR3 comprises 16 residues. CDR1 KGHDR and CDR2 SFDVKD come from the germline V gene. The CDR3 protein is CATSDPYPRRDNEQFF. CDR3 in DNA: TGTGCCACCAGTGACCCATATCCGAGAAGGGACAATGAGCAGTTCTTC.

This clonotype came up many times. The genes are TRBV20-1 and TRBJ2-5, with 12 bases that match TRBD2. This CDR3 comprises 14 residues. The V gene's germline CDR1 is DFQATT and CDR2 SNEGSKA (reference sequence). With 5 bases clipped from V and 5 bases from J, the junction kept 6 bases outside the gene matches. CDR3 in DNA: TGCAGTGCTGCTCTAGCGGGAGGGCAGGAGACCCAGTACTTC. It codes for CSAALAGGQETQYF.

V is TRBV6-2 or TRBV6-3 and J is TRBJ1-5; D perhaps matches TRBD1 (6 bases). Germline V CDR1 and CDR2: MNHEY, SVGEGT. CDR3 length equals 15 residues. V was shortened by 5 bases and J by 2 bases, with 13 bases between the two germline ends. The CDR3 loop is CASSQGSAGNQPQHF. In nucleotides, the CDR3 is TGTGCCAGCAGTCAGGGGAGTGCTGGCAATCAGCCCCAGCATTTT.

In its sample, this clonotype was seen many times. The rearrangement uses TRBV20-1 and TRBJ1-2, with D maybe TRBD1 (6 bases). This CDR3 has 12 amino acids. V lost 7 bases, J lost 4 bases, and 13 bases lay in between. Germline lookup yields CDR1 DFQATT and CDR2 SNEGSKA (reference sequence). DNA of the CDR3: TGCAGTGTCAGACGGGGGCCCTATGGCTACACCTTC. Protein: CSVRRGPYGYTF.

This clonotype was seen at least ten times. This sequence joins TRBV6-2 or TRBV6-3 and TRBJ2-3, with D unresolved. The CDR3 contains 13 residues. The V end was cut by 7 bases, the J end by 2 bases, with 10 bases between. Germline lookup yields CDR1 MNHEY and CDR2 SVGEGT. The CDR3 is CASTDSNTDTQYF. As DNA, the CDR3 is TGTGCCAGCACCGACTCTAACACAGATACGCAGTATTTT.

This clonotype was picked up many times. The chain combines TRBV7-8 with TRBJ2-3; D gene unclear. CDR3 length equals 16 residues. Germline values: CDR1 SGHVS, CDR2 FQNEAQ. The ends were cut back, 2 bases at V and 5 bases at J, with 17 bases in the middle. The CDR3 region is CASSLMVGLKVDTQYF. CDR3 in DNA: TGTGCCAGCAGCTTAATGGTCGGCCTAAAGGTAGATACGCAGTATTTT.

This clonotype was counted at least ten times. The chain carries TRBV2 and TRBJ1-2; D unclear. Between the trimmed V and J ends, which lost 4 bases and 5 bases, there was a span of 14 bases. Per germline, CDR1 SNHLY and CDR2 FYNNEI. CDR3 length: 14 amino acids. CDR3 sequence reads: CASSVWEERYGYTF. CDR3 sequence (DNA): TGTGCCAGCAGTGTCTGGGAAGAAAGGTATGGCTACACCTTC.

This clonotype appeared many times. The CDR3 nucleotides are TGTGCCAGCAGCATGGGACTAGCGGGCCCTAAGAATGAGCAGTTCTTC. Residues: CASSMGLAGPKNEQFF. The chain carries TRBV7-8 and TRBJ2-1; 12 nucleotides line up with TRBD2. The CDR3 covers 16 residues. Germline CDR1 reads SGHVS; CDR2 reads FQNEAQ. V gave up 5 bases and J gave up 7 bases; unmatched junction bases: 9.

At least ten counts were recorded for this clonotype. The rearrangement uses TRBV7-9 and TRBJ2-3; 10 bases agree with TRBD2. Losses at the gene ends were 1 base for V and 2 bases for J; bases not matched to a gene: 12. CDR3 size: 19 residues. Germline V CDR1 and CDR2: SEHNR, FQNEAQ (reference sequence). The DNA for the CDR3 is TGTGCCAGCAGCTTAGTACCTAGCGGGAGCATATTCCCCACAGATACGCAGTATTTT. This codes for CASSLVPSGSIFPTDTQYF.

This clonotype was recorded a few times. The V and J genes are TRBV19 and TRBJ2-5; D gene unclear. V gave up 7 bases and J gave up 9 bases, with 15 bases separating them. Germline assignment: CDR1 LNHDA and CDR2 SQIVND (reference sequence). This CDR3 has 12 amino acids. The CDR3 region has the DNA TGTGCCAGTAAATCGGGTACGCAGGCCCAGTACTTC. Translation: CASKSGTQAQYF.

This clonotype was detected a few times. The gene calls are TRBV7-9 and TRBJ1-4; no clear D. CDR3 length: 14 amino acids. V gave up 1 base and J gave up 0 bases, with 3 bases separating them. The V gene's germline CDR1 is SEHNR and CDR2 FQNEAQ (reference sequence). CDR3 sequence: CASSLVSTNEKLFF. The CDR3 DNA reads as TGTGCCAGCAGCTTAGTATCAACTAATGAAAAACTGTTTTTT.

On this clonotype itself: This may be a read error: a much more frequent sequence differs by one nucleotide. This CDR3 is missing its conserved last phenylalanine or tryptophan, likely due to a read error. In nucleotides, the CDR3 is TGCAGTGCCGGGGGGACTAGCAGCACCGGGGAGCTGTTTGTT. Protein: CSAGGTSSTGELFV. The chain joins TRBV20-1 to TRBJ2-2; the match to TRBD2 covers 9 bases. V trimming: 6 bases; J trimming: 4 bases; junction bases outside the gene matches: 6. CDR1 and CDR2 from the germline V gene are DFQATT and SNEGSKA (reference sequence). The CDR3 is 14 amino acids.

The chain carries TRBV27 and TRBJ2-7; no clear D gene. The germline V gene encodes CDR1 MNHEY and CDR2 SMNVEV (reference sequence). CDR3 length: 14 amino acids. Trimming stripped 1 base from V and 1 base from J, with 8 bases between. CDR3 DNA: TGTGCCAGCAGTTTATTGAACCCTTCCTACGAGCAGTACTTC. Protein sequence: CASSLLNPSYEQYF.

This clonotype came up many times. The CDR3 DNA reads as TGCAGTGCTATCGGGACTCCCCTCATGAATGAGCAGTTCTTC. This encodes CSAIGTPLMNEQFF. This rearrangement joins TRBV20-1 to TRBJ2-1; a possible D gene is TRBD2 (6 bases). The V gene's germline CDR1 is DFQATT and CDR2 SNEGSKA (reference sequence). The CDR3 is made up of 14 amino acids. The V and J ends lost 4 bases and 7 bases respectively, with 17 bases between them.

Only a few counts were recorded for this clonotype. The V gene is TRBV4-2, the J gene TRBJ2-7; 7 positions agree with TRBD2. V lost 0 bases and J lost 4; bases outside the gene matches: 9. Germline V gene data show CDR1 as LGHNA and CDR2 as YNFKEQ. The CDR3 covers 16 residues. The CDR3 nucleotides are TGTGCCAGCAGCCAAGATATAGGACTAGGACCTTACGAGCAGTACTTC. Amino acid sequence: CASSQDIGLGPYEQYF.

As concerns this clonotype: A single base separates this from a much larger clone, so it may be a read error. The rearrangement uses TRBV10-1 and TRBJ2-3; 10 positions agree with TRBD2. The CDR3 has 14 residues. Germline CDR1 is WNHNN and CDR2 is SYGVQD (reference sequence). CDR3: CASRSSGGSDTQCF. The CDR3 DNA reads as TGCGCCAGCAGATCTAGCGGGGGCTCAGATACGCAGTGTTTT.

The rearrangement joins TRBV7-2 to TRBJ1-3, with unresolved D. Deletions cut 4 bases from V and 0 bases from J, with 4 bases between. This CDR3 is built from 13 residues. Germline CDR1 and CDR2: SGHTA and FQGNSA. As DNA, the CDR3 is TGTGCCAGCAGCTACGACTCTGGAAACACCATATATTTT. Amino acid sequence: CASSYDSGNTIYF.

This chain uses TRBV20-1 with TRBJ2-3; TRBD2 aligns across 14 bases. The CDR3 covers 19 residues. Germline V gene data show CDR1 as DFQATT and CDR2 as SNEGSKA (reference sequence). Trimming at V came to 1 base and at J to 2 bases, leaving 11 bases not matched to a gene. The CDR3 region is CSARVLGGTSGSSTDTQYF. The CDR3 coding sequence is TGCAGTGCTAGAGTTTTAGGAGGGACTAGCGGGAGTTCCACAGATACGCAGTATTTT.

The sample holds many counts of this clonotype. J is TRBJ1-2 and V is TRBV5-5, with 12 bases lining up with TRBD1. The V and J ends lost 4 bases and 8 bases, in that order; junction bases with no gene match: 3. CDR1 and CDR2 from the germline V gene are SGHKS and YYEKEE (reference sequence). The CDR3 has 13 amino acids. CDR3 region: CASSTGTGGGYTF. As DNA, the CDR3 is TGTGCCAGCAGCACCGGGACAGGGGGCGGCTACACCTTC.